This T cell receptor beta chain comes out of a study of blood T cell repertoires in COVID-19. TCRdb keeps only in-frame clones here, not all; method: immunoSEQ multiplex PCR. The sample yields 650,000 to 800,000 clones, around 90% seen once. The length of the CDR3 is 15 residues. With 3 bases removed from V and 6 bases from J, the gap between germline ends came to 15 bases. Germline V gene sequence: CDR1 SGHTA, CDR2 FQGTGA. Sample: peripheral blood. The V call is TRBV7-3, the J call TRBJ2-1; the D gene is possibly TRBD2 (6 bases). This clonotype was sampled from a woman aged 18-29 years with acute or convalescent COVID-19. The CDR3 protein is CASSLGPTSFNEQFF. The CDR3 coding sequence is TGTGCCAGCAGCTTGGGGCCGACTAGTTTCAATGAGCAGTTCTTC.